This T cell receptor (beta chain) was identified in a study of T-cell memory formation after mild COVID-19. CDR3 size: 15 residues. The junction had 4 bases not matched to a gene; V was cut back by 6 bases and J by 0 bases. A word on this clonotype: Its matching antigen is unknown.

Points from the study as a whole: Several responding clones turned up in pre-infection memory, indicating that cross-reactive memory may have taken part. In second-wave clones peaking day 37, SARS-CoV-2 specificity remained unconfirmed.

TCRdb analysed the 5' RACE reads with MiXCR anew, one entry per CDR3 protein. The sample includes a few hundred thousand distinct CDR3 sequences, around 21% of them seen just once. The rearrangement uses TRBV12-3 or TRBV12-4 and TRBJ2-1, with TRBD2 matching over 8 bases. This TCR was recovered from an adult woman who had mild COVID-19 (a few samples of this study predate the infection). Cell type and time point are not known. Material for sequencing was PBMCs or a T cell subset sorted from them (not recorded which). The chain's CDR3 is CASRSGGSSYNEQFF. In nucleotides, the CDR3 is TGTGCCAGCAGATCGGGGGGGAGCTCCTACAATGAGCAGTTCTTC.